This TCR beta chain appears in the sequencing data of a study of blood T cells in healthy people across ages. Combining a sample-barcoded 5' primer with a J-beta primer mix, a second PCR ran for roughly 6 to 12 cycles. TCRdb processed the 5' RACE reads anew with MiXCR; each CDR3 protein has one entry. The data hold approximately 800,000 distinct CDR3 sequences, with roughly 25% observed a single time. The CDR3 length is 14 residues. CDR1 is LGHDT and CDR2 is YNNKEL in the germline V gene (reference sequence). A word on this clonotype: Compared with germline, one end of the junction differs, possibly owing to a read error.

Separately, the same data were catalogued under a study of T cells of mothers and their children.

This TCR was sampled from a boy aged 5-17 years in good health. Sequenced material: blood. The rearrangement joins TRBV3-1 to TRBJ2-7; a possible D gene is TRBD1 (6 bases). The CDR3 here is CASSHPNGGHEQCF. Written as DNA, the CDR3 is TGTGCCAGCAGCCACCCCAATGGGGGCCACGAGCAGTGCTTC.